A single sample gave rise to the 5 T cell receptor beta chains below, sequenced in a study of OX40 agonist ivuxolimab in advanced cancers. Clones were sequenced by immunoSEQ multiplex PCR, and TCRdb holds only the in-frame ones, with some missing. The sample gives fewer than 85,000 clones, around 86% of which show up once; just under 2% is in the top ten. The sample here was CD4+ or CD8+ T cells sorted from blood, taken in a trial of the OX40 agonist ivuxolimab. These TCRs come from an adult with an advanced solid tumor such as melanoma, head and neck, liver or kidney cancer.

The CDR3 region is CASRWDREEGYGYTF. The CDR3 DNA reads as TGTGCCAGCAGGTGGGACAGGGAGGAGGGTTATGGCTACACCTTC. The genes are TRBV6-5 and TRBJ1-2, with 9 bases that match TRBD1. CDR1 and CDR2 (germline): MNHEY, SVGAGI. The ends lost 6 bases at V and 5 bases at J; junction bases unmatched: 10. The CDR3 consists of 15 residues.

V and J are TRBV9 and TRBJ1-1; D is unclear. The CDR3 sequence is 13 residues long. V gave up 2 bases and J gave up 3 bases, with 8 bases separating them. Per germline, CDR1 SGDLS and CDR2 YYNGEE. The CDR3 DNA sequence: TGTGCCAGCAGCGTTTGGAGGGACACTGAAGCTTTCTTT. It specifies CASSVWRDTEAFF. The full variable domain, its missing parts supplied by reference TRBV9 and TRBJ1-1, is DSGVTQTPKHLITATGQRVTLRCSPRSGDLSVYWYQQSLDQGLQFLIQYYNGEERAKGNILERFSAQQFPDLHSELNLSSLELGDSALYFCASSVWRDTEAFFGQGTRLTVV.

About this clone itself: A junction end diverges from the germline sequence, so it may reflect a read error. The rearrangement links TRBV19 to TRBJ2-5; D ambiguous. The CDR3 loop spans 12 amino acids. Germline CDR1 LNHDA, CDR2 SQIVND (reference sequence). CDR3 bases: TGTGCCAGTGGGCAGTATGGAGAGGCCCAGTACTTC. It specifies CASGQYGEAQYF.

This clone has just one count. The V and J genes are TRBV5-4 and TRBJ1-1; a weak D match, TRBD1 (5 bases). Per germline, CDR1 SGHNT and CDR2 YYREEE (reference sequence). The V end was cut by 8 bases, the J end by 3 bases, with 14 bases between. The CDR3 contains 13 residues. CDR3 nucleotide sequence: TGTGCCAGGGGTCGACAGAGGGACACTGAAGCTTTCTTT. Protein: CARGRQRDTEAFF.

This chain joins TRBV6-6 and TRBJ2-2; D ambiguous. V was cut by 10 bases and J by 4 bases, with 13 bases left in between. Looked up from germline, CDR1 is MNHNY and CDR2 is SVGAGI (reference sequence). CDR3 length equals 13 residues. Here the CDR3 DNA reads TGTGCCAACGGGCCCTCGATCACCGGGGAGCTGTTTTTT. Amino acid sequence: CANGPSITGELFF.